This T cell receptor (beta chain) derives from a study of blood T cell repertoires in COVID-19. Germline lookup yields CDR1 SEHNR and CDR2 FQNEAQ (reference sequence). The CDR3 extends over 14 amino acids. V was clipped by 5 bases and J by 4 bases, with 14 bases between them. The assay was immunoSEQ multiplex PCR, and TCRdb's table has in-frame clones only and misses some. The sample includes over 70,000 clones, 80% of them seen just once. The TCR comes from a woman of 80 years or more with acute or convalescent COVID-19. The chain employs TRBV7-9 and TRBJ1-1; the D gene is possibly TRBD1 (6 bases). Sequencing was done on a sample of peripheral blood. The CDR3 sequence is CASSAQGGGTEAFF. The DNA for the CDR3 is TGTGCCAGCAGCGCACAGGGTGGTGGCACTGAAGCTTTCTTT.